This TCR beta chain was sequenced during a study of cytomegalovirus exposure and HLA in healthy donors. The study, taken as a whole, reports: Later analysis identified a missense DCLRE1C variant that was linked to TCR beta V- and J-gene trimming. TCR beta V segments were, for the most part, productive about 90% or about 30% of the time in an earlier analysis. Per a later analysis, about 15,000 TCR beta sequences showed association with HLA alleles at 0.05 false discovery rate. Researchers catalogued approximately 170 TCR beta chains as cytomegalovirus-associated.

The germline CDR1 and CDR2 sequences are SNHLY and FYNNEI. The CDR3 has 14 amino acids. V lost 8 bases and J lost 0; bases outside the gene matches: 3. As regards this clone: No antigen is known for it.

The PCR contained 60 Vbeta and 13 Jbeta primers. Repertoires were generated with immunoSEQ multiplex PCR, while TCRdb's copy carries only in-frame clones and drops some. The profile covers under 200,000 clones, with 82% appearing a single time and over 0.85% taken by the ten largest. The V and J genes are TRBV2 and TRBJ2-3; the match to TRBD1 covers 9 bases. Sequencing was done on a sample of PBMCs. This clonotype was sampled from a girl aged 2-10 years in good health and CMV-seropositive. In nucleotides, the CDR3 is TGTGCCAGCCTACAGGGGGCTAGCACAGATACGCAGTATTTT. Translation: CASLQGASTDTQYF.